The TCR beta chain described here comes from a study of blood T cell repertoires in COVID-19. Looking at the study overall: Samples representing acute and convalescent COVID-19 were sourced from the United States, Italy and Spain. T cells, B-cell-depleted T cells, or PBMCs provided the cDNA or gDNA that served as material.

Seattle cases were enrolled at active infection and followed longitudinally. Germline V gene sequence: CDR1 SEHNR, CDR2 FQNEAQ (reference sequence). The CDR3 is 17 residues long. The germline V and J ends were trimmed by 2 bases and 0 bases, with 16 bases remaining between them. The authors' processing: Nucleated cell number was recorded as an estimate derived from reference gene primer amplification. Some clones are missing from TCRdb's copy, which holds only in-frame ones; the method was immunoSEQ multiplex PCR. The V and J calls and the clone size are those of that table, but D and trimming were determined from the DNA. The profile covers hundreds of thousands of clones, with about 87% appearing a single time and around 0.92% taken by the ten largest.

The clonotype comes from a man younger than 35 with COVID-19, enrolled during active disease. Sequences were obtained from peripheral blood. The chain is built from TRBV7-9 and TRBJ2-5; the D is unclear. The CDR3 sequence: CASSLLGRAQNQETQYF. The CDR3 DNA is TGTGCCAGCAGCTTATTGGGTAGAGCGCAAAACCAAGAGACCCAGTACTTC.